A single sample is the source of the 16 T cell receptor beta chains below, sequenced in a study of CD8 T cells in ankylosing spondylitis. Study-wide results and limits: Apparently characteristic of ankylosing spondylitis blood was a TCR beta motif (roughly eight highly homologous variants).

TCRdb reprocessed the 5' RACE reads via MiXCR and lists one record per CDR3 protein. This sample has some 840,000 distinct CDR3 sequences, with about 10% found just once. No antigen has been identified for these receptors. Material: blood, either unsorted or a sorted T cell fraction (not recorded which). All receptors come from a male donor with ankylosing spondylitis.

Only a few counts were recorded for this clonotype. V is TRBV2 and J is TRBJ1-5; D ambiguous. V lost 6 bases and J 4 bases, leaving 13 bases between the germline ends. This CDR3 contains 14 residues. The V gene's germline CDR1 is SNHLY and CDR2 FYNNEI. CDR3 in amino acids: CASSTGSPNQPQHF. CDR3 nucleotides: TGTGCCAGCAGCACGGGGAGTCCAAATCAGCCCCAGCATTTT.

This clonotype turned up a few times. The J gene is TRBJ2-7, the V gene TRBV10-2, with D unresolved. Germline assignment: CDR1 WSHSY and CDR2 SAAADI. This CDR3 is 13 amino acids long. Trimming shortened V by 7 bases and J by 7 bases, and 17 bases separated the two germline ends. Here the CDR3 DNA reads TGCGCCAGCACCATGACCCCACTGGCGGAGCAGTACTTC. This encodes CASTMTPLAEQYF.

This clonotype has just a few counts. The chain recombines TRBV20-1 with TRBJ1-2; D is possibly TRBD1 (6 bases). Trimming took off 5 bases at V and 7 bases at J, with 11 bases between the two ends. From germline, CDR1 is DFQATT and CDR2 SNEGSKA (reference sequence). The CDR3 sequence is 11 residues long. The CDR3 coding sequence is TGCAGTGCTGGCGAACAGGGTGGCTACACCTTC. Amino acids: CSAGEQGGYTF.

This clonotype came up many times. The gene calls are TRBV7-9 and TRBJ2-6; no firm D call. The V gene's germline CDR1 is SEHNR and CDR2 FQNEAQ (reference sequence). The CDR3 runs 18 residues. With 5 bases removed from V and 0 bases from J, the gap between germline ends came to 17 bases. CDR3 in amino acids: CASSGRISKHSGANVLTF. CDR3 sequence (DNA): TGTGCCAGCAGCGGAAGGATAAGTAAACACTCTGGGGCCAACGTCCTGACTTTC.

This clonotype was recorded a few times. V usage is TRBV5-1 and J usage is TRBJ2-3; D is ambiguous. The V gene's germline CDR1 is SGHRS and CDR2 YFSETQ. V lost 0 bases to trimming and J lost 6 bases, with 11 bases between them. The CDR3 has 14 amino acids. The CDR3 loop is CASSLELSGDTQYF. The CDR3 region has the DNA TGCGCCAGCAGCTTGGAACTTTCTGGCGATACGCAGTATTTT.

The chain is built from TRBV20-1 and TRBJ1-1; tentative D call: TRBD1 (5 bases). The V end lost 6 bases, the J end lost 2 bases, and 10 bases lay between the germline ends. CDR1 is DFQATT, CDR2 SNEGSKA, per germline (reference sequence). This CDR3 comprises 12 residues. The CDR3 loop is CSALGDNTEAFF. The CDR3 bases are TGCAGTGCATTGGGGGATAACACTGAAGCTTTCTTT.

This chain's CDR3 is CSARDYGGPRDYEQYF. The CDR3 DNA sequence: TGCAGTGCTAGAGATTATGGCGGCCCGAGGGACTACGAGCAGTACTTC. The J gene is TRBJ2-7, the V gene TRBV20-1, with TRBD2 as a possible D gene (5 bases). CDR3 length: 16 amino acids. The germline V gene encodes CDR1 DFQATT and CDR2 SNEGSKA (reference sequence). Between the trimmed V and J ends, which lost 0 bases and 3 bases, there was a span of 18 bases.

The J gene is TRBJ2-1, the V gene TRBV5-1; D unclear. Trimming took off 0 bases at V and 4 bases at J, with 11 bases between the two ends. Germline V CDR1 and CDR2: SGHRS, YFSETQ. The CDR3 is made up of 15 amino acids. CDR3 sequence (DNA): TGCGCCAGCAGCTTGGTACAGAACCCTTACAATGAGCAGTTCTTC. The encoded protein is CASSLVQNPYNEQFF.

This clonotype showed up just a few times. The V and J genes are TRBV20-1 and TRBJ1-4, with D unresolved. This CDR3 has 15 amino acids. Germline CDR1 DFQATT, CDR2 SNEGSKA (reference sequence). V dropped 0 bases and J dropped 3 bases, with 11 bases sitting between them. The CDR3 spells CSARDSRPPNEKLFF. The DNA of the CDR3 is TGCAGTGCTAGAGATTCGCGACCTCCTAATGAAAAACTGTTTTTT.

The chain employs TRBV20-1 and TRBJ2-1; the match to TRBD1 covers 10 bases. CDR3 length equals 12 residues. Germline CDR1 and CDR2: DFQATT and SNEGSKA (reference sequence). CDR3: CSPGQGNNEQFF. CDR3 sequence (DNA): TGCAGCCCGGGACAGGGGAACAATGAGCAGTTCTTC.

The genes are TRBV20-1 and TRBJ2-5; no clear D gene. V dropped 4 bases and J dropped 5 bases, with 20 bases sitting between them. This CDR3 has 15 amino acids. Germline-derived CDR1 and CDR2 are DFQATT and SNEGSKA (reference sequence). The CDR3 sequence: CSATSDSPGEETQYF. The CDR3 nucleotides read TGCAGTGCTACCTCCGACTCCCCCGGCGAGGAGACCCAGTACTTC.

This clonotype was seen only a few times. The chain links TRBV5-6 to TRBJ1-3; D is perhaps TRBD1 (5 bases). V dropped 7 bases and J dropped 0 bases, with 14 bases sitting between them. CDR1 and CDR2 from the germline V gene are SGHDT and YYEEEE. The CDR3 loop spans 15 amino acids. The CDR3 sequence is CASQIGHPSGNTIYF. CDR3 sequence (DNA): TGTGCCAGCCAGATAGGACATCCCTCTGGAAACACCATATATTTT.

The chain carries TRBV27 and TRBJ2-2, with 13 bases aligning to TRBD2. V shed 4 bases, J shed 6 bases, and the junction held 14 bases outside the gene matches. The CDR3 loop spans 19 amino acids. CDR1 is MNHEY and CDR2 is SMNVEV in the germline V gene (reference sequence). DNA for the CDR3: TGTGCCAGCAGTTCTACTAGCGGGAGGGCCCTGAGTCAGGCCGGGGAGCTGTTTTTT. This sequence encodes CASSSTSGRALSQAGELFF.

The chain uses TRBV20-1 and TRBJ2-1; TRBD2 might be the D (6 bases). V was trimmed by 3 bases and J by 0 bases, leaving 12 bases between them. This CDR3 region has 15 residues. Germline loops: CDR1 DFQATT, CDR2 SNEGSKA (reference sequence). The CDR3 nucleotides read TGCAGTGCTAGGGCCGGGACTCACTCCTACAATGAGCAGTTCTTC. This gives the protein CSARAGTHSYNEQFF.

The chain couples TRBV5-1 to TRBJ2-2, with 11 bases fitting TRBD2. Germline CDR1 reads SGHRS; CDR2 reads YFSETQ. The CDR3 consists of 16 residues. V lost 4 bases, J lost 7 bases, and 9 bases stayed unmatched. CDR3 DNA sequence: TGCGCCAGCAGCAGGGGACTAGCGGAGATGGGCGGGGAGCTGTTTTTT. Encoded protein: CASSRGLAEMGGELFF.

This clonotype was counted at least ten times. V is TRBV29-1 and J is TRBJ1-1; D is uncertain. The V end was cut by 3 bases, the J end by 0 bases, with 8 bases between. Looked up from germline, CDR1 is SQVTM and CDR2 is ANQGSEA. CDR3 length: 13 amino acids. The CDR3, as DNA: TGCAGCGTTGAGGCAGTTATGAACACTGAAGCTTTCTTT. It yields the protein CSVEAVMNTEAFF.